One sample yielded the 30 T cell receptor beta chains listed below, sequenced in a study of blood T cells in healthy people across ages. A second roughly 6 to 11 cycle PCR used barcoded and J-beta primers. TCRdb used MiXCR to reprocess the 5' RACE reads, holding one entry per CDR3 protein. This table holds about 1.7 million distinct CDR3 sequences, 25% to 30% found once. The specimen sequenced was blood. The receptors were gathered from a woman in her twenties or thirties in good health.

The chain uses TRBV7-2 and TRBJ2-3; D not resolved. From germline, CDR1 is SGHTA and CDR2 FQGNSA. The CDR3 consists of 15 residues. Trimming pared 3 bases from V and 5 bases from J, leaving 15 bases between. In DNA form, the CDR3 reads TGTGCCAGCAGCTTCCAACCTGGTGTACTAGATACGCAGTATTTT. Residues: CASSFQPGVLDTQYF.

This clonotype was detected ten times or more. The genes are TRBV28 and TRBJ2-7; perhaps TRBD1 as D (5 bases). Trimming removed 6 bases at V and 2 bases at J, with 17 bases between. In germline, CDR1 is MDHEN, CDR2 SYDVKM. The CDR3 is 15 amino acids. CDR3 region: CASRDPGKGTYEQYF. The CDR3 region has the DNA TGTGCCAGCAGAGACCCAGGGAAGGGGACCTACGAGCAGTACTTC. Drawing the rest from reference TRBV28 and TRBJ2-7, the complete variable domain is DVKVTQSSRYLVKRTGEKVFLECVQDMDHENMFWYRQDPGLGLRLIYFSYDVKMKEKGDIPEGYSVSREKKERFSLILESASTNQTSMYLCASRDPGKGTYEQYFGPGTRLTVT.

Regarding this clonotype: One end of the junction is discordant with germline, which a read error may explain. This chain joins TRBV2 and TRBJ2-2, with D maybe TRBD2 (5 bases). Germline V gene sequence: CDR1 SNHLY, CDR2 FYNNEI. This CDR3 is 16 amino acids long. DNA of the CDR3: TGTGCCAGCAGAGAAGCGGCAGGACCGAACACCGGGGAGCTGTTTTTT. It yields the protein CASREAAGPNTGELFF.

DNA of the CDR3: TGTGCCAGCAGCAAACTGGTGGATAGCAATCAGCCCCAGCATTTT. Its translation is CASSKLVDSNQPQHF. The chain uses TRBV9 and TRBJ1-5; D call uncertain. This CDR3 is built from 15 residues. Deletions cut 4 bases from V and 0 bases from J, with 11 bases between. Per germline, CDR1 SGDLS and CDR2 YYNGEE.

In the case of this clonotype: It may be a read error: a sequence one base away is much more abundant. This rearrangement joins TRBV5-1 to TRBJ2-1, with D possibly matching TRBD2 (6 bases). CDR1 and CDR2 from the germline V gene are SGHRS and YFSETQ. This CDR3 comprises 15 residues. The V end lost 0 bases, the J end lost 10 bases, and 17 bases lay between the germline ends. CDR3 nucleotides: TGCGCCAGCAGCTTGGGTGGCGGGATCTCCTACGAGCAGTTCTTC. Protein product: CASSLGGGISYEQFF.

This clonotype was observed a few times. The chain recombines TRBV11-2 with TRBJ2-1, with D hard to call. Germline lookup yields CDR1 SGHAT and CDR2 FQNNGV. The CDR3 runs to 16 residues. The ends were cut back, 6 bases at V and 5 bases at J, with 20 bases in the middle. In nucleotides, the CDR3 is TGTGCCAGCAGTCCGAACCCGCGAGCAGGAAACAATGAGCAGTTCTTC. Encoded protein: CASSPNPRAGNNEQFF.

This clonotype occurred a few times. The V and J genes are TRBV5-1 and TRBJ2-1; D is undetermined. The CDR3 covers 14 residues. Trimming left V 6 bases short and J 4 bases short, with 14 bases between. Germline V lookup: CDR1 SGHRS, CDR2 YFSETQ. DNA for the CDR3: TGCGCCAGCACTCGAGCCCAATCATACAATGAGCAGTTCTTC. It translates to CASTRAQSYNEQFF.

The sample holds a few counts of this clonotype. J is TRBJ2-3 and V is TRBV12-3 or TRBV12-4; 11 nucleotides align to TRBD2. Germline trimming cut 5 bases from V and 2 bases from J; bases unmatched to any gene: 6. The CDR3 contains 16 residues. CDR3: CASSPGLAAATDTQYF. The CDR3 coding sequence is TGTGCCAGCAGTCCGGGACTAGCGGCCGCCACAGATACGCAGTATTTT.

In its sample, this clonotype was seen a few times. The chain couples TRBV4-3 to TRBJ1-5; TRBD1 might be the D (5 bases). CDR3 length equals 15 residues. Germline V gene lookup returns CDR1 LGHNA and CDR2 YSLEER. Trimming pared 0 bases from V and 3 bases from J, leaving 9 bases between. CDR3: CASSQERGDNQPQHF. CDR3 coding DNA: TGCGCCAGCAGCCAAGAACGGGGGGACAATCAGCCCCAGCATTTT.

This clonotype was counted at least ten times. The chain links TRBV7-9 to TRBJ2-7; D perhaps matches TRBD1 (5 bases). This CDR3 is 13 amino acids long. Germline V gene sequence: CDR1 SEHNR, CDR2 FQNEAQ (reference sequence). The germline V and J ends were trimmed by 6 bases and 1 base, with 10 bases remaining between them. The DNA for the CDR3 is TGTGCCAGCAGTCCGGACACGTCCTACGAGCAGTACTTC. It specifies CASSPDTSYEQYF.

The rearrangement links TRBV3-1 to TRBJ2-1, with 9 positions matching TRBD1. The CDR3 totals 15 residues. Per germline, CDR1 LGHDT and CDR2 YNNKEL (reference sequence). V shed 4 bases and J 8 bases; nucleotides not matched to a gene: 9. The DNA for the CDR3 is TGTGCCAGCAGCCCCTGGACAGGGGTCCGGGATGAGCAGTTCTTC. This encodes CASSPWTGVRDEQFF.

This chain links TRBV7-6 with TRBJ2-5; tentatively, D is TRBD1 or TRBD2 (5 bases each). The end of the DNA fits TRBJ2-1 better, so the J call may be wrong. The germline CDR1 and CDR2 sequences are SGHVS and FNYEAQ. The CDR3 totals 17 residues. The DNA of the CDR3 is TGTGCCAGCAGCTTAGCGGGGACCGCTTCGCGGATGAAGACCCAGTTCTTC. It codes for CASSLAGTASRMKTQFF.

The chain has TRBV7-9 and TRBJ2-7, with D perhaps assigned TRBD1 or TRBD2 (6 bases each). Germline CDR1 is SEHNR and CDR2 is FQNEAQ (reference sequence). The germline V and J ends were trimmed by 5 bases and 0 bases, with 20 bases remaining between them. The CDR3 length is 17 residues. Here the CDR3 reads CASSPRGVGTASYEQYF. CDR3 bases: TGTGCCAGCAGCCCAAGGGGGGTCGGGACCGCCTCCTACGAGCAGTACTTC.

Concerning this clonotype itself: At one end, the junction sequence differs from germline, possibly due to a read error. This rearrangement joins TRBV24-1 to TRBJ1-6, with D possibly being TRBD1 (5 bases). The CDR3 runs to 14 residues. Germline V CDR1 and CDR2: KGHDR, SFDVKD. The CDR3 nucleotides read TGTGCCACCCAGGCCGGGACCAAGGGATCACCCCCCCACTTT. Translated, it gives CATQAGTKGSPPHF.

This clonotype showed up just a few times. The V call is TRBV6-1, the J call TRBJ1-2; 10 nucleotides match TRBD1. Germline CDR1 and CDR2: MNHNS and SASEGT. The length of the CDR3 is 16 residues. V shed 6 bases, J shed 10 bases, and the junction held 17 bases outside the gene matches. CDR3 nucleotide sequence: TGTGCCAGCAGCTCCCGGGACAGGGGCTTCCCTATGGACTACACCTTC. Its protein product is CASSSRDRGFPMDYTF.

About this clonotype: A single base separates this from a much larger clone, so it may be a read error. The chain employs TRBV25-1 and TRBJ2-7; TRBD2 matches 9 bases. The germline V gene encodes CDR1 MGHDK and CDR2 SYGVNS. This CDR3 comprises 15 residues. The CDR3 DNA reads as TGTGTCAGCAGTGATAGCGGGAGAGTAACGTACGAGCAGTACTTC. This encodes CVSSDSGRVTYEQYF.

CDR3 loop: CASSRGQLGTEAFF. The CDR3 nucleotides read TGTGCCAGCAGCCGAGGTCAACTGGGGACTGAAGCTTTCTTT. This chain connects TRBV7-2 to TRBJ1-1; D is unresolved. The V gene's germline CDR1 is SGHTA and CDR2 FQGNSA. V lost 5 bases, J lost 5 bases, and 15 bases lay in between. The CDR3 spans 14 residues. Using reference TRBV7-2 and TRBJ1-1 for the parts outside the CDR3, the full variable domain is GAGVSQSPSNKVTEKGKDVELRCDPISGHTALYWYRQSLGQGLEFLIYFQGNSAPDKSGLPSDRFSAERTGGSVSTLTIQRTQQEDSAVYLCASSRGQLGTEAFFGQGTRLTVV.

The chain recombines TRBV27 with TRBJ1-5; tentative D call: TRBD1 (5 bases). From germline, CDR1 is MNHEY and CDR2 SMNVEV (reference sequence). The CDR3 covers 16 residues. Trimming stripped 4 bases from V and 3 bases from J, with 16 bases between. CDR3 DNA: TGTGCCAGCAGTTCCCGGGACGGCCGTCTCAATCAGCCCCAGCATTTT. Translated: CASSSRDGRLNQPQHF.

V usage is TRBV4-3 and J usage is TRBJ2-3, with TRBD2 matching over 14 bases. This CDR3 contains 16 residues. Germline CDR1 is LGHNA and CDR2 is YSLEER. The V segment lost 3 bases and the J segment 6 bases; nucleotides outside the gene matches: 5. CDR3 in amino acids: CASSHGTSGRRDTQYF. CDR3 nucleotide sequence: TGCGCCAGCAGCCATGGGACTAGCGGGAGACGCGATACGCAGTATTTT.

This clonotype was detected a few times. For the CDR3, the DNA is TGCGCCAGCCGCAACTACGGTCGAACAGCAAATACGCAGTATTTT. It yields the protein CASRNYGRTANTQYF. The J gene is TRBJ2-3, the V gene TRBV5-1, with D uncertain. From germline, CDR1 is SGHRS and CDR2 YFSETQ. V lost 7 bases and J 7 bases, leaving 22 bases between the germline ends. The CDR3 is 15 residues long. Full variable domain (missing parts from reference TRBV5-1 and TRBJ2-3): KAGVTQTPRYLIKTRGQQVTLSCSPISGHRSVSWYQQTPGQGLQFLFEYFSETQRNKGNFPGRFSGRQFSNSRSEMNVSTLELGDSALYLCASRNYGRTANTQYFGPGTRLTVL.

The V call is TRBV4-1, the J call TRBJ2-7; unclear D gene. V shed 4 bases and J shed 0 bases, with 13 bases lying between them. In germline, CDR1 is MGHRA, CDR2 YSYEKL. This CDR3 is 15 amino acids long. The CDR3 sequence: CASSRRILLSYEQYF. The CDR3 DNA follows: TGCGCCAGCAGCCGTCGGATCCTACTCTCCTACGAGCAGTACTTC.

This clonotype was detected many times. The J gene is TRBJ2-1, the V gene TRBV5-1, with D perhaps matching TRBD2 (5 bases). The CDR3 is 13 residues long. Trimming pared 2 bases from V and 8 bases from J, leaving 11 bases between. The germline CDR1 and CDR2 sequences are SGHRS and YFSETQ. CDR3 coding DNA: TGCGCCAGCAGCTTTCTCTTCGGGGATGAGCAGTTCTTC. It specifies CASSFLFGDEQFF.

The CDR3 sequence is CASSPRAGLAGTDEQFF. The CDR3 DNA is TGTGCCAGCAGTCCTAGGGCAGGGCTAGCGGGGACGGATGAGCAGTTCTTC. This sequence joins TRBV6-2 or TRBV6-3 and TRBJ2-1; 9 bases align to TRBD2. CDR1 is MNHEY and CDR2 is SVGEGT in the germline V gene. The CDR3 covers 17 residues. Trimming cost V 5 bases and J 8 bases; bases outside gene matches: 16.

The CDR3: CASSPAHRANYGYTF. The CDR3 DNA sequence: TGTGCCAGCAGCCCCGCCCACAGAGCGAACTATGGCTACACCTTC. V and J are TRBV7-2 and TRBJ1-2; D gene ambiguous. The CDR3 is 15 residues long. Trimming left V 5 bases short and J 2 bases short, with 15 bases between. Germline V CDR1 and CDR2: SGHTA, FQGNSA.

In nucleotides, the CDR3 is TGCGCCAGCAGCCCCTTCGACGGGAGTGGTTCAGATACGCAGTATTTT. Its translation: CASSPFDGSGSDTQYF. V gene TRBV4-3 combines with J gene TRBJ2-3; the D gene is possibly TRBD2 (6 bases). CDR1 and CDR2 (germline): LGHNA, YSLEER. The CDR3 runs to 16 residues. V was pared by 4 bases and J by 4 bases, with 18 bases between.

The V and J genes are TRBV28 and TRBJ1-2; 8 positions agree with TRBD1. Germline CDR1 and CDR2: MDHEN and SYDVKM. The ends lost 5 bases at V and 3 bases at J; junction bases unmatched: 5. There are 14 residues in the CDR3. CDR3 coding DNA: TGTGCCAGCAGTCGGGACAGGCCTTACTATGGCTACACCTTC. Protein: CASSRDRPYYGYTF.

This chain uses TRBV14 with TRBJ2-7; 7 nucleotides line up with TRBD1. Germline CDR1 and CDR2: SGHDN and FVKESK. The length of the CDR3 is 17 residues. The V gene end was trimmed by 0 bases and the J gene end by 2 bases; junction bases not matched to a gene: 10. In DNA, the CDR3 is TGTGCCAGCAGCCAAGAATTCCAACACAGGGGCCCCTACGAGCAGTACTTC. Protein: CASSQEFQHRGPYEQYF.

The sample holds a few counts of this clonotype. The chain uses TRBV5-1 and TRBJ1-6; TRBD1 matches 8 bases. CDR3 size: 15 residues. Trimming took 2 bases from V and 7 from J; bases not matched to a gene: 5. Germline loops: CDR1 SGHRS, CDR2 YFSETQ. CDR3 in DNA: TGCGCCAGCAGCTTTGGACAGGGTCGGAATTCACCCCTCCACTTT. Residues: CASSFGQGRNSPLHF.

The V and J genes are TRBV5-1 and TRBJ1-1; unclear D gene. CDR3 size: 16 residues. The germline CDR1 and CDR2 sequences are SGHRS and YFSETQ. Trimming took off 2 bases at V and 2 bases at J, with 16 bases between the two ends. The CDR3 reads CASSFPPLNRNTEAFF. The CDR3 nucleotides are TGCGCCAGCAGCTTCCCTCCCCTAAACCGTAACACTGAAGCTTTCTTT.

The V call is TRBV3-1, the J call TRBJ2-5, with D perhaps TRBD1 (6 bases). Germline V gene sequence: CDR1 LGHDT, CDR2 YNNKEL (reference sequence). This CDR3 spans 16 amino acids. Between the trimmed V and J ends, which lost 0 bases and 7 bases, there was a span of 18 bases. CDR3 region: CASSQDYSRQGRTQYF. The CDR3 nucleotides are TGTGCCAGCAGCCAAGATTACAGTCGCCAGGGGCGGACCCAGTACTTC.